A single sample is the source of the 9 T cell receptor beta chains below, sequenced in a study of blood T cell repertoires in COVID-19. Data came from immunoSEQ multiplex PCR; TCRdb stores just in-frame clones and leaves some out. Of about 230,000 clones listed, about four fifths were seen once; the top ten hold about 1.7%. The sequenced sample was PBMCs or T cells enriched from blood (not recorded which). Every receptor here comes from a man aged 55 to 70 who had recovered from COVID-19.

This clone was counted once. This chain links TRBV5-8 with TRBJ2-6; D remains ambiguous. Germline CDR1 and CDR2: SGHTS and YDEGEE. Trimming left V 2 bases short and J 0 bases short, with 6 bases between. This CDR3 contains 15 residues. Written as DNA, the CDR3 is TGTGCCAGCAGCTTCAGAAACTCTGGGGCCAACGTCCTGACTTTC. It is translated as CASSFRNSGANVLTF.

V and J are TRBV27 and TRBJ2-3; 14 bases fit TRBD2. Germline trimming cut 5 bases from V and 1 base from J; bases unmatched to any gene: 5. Germline-derived CDR1 and CDR2 are MNHEY and SMNVEV (reference sequence). This CDR3 is 17 amino acids long. In nucleotides, the CDR3 is TGTGCCAGCAGTAAAACGGGACTAGCGGGGGGCACAGATACGCAGTATTTT. Encoded protein: CASSKTGLAGGTDTQYF.

This clone was seen just once. This chain links TRBV2 with TRBJ1-2; D not resolved. Trimming stripped 7 bases from V and 0 bases from J, with 18 bases between. Germline V gene lookup returns CDR1 SNHLY and CDR2 FYNNEI. This CDR3 contains 16 residues. CDR3 in DNA: TGTGCCAGCAAAAGGGAGGACCCACCAACTAACTATGGCTACACCTTC. This sequence encodes CASKREDPPTNYGYTF. The whole variable domain, filled in from reference TRBV2 and TRBJ1-2, reads EPEVTQTPSHQVTQMGQEVILRCVPISNHLYFYWYRQILGQKVEFLVSFYNNEISEKSEIFDDQFSVERPDGSNFTLKIRSTKLEDSAMYFCASKREDPPTNYGYTFGSGTRLTVV.

The rearrangement links TRBV3-1 (or the pseudogene TRBV3-2) to TRBJ1-4; 8 bases align to TRBD1. Germline CDR1 LGHDT, CDR2 YNNKEL (reference sequence). The CDR3 runs to 16 residues. J was trimmed by 3 bases and V by 2 bases; bases with no gene match: 5. DNA for the CDR3: TGTGCCAGCAGCCAAAAATCGGGACAGGCTAATGAAAAACTGTTTTTT. Protein product: CASSQKSGQANEKLFF.

The gene calls are TRBV5-5 and TRBJ2-1; D not resolved. Per germline, CDR1 SGHKS and CDR2 YYEKEE (reference sequence). CDR3 size: 15 residues. The V gene lost 0 bases and the J gene lost 7 bases, with 14 bases spanning the gap. CDR3 amino acids: CASSLGPGEGNEQFF. The CDR3, as DNA: TGTGCCAGCAGCTTGGGCCCCGGAGAAGGAAATGAGCAGTTCTTC.

V gene TRBV7-8 combines with J gene TRBJ2-7; TRBD1 matches at 10 bases. This CDR3 comprises 19 residues. The germline CDR1 and CDR2 sequences are SGHVS and FQNEAQ. After removal of 6 bases from V and 4 bases from J, the junction contained 21 bases not matched to a gene. The CDR3 reads CASSLVGTGVHRGKYEQYF. CDR3 sequence (DNA): TGTGCCAGCAGTCTCGTCGGGACAGGGGTCCACCGGGGGAAGTACGAGCAGTACTTC.

The chain uses TRBV9 and TRBJ2-5; 7 nucleotides agree with TRBD1. Per germline, CDR1 SGDLS and CDR2 YYNGEE. V shed 3 bases, J shed 2 bases, and the junction held 4 bases outside the gene matches. This CDR3 region has 14 residues. CDR3 sequence: CASSAQGLQETQYF. The CDR3 region has the DNA TGTGCCAGCAGCGCACAGGGGCTACAAGAGACCCAGTACTTC.

The rearrangement links TRBV5-6 to TRBJ1-2, with D possibly TRBD1 on 6 matching bases. Looked up from germline, CDR1 is SGHDT and CDR2 is YYEEEE. The CDR3 is 15 amino acids. Deletions cut 3 bases from V and 0 bases from J, with 12 bases between. The CDR3 DNA follows: TGTGCCAGCAGCTCAGGACAGTTTACTAACTATGGCTACACCTTC. Its protein is CASSSGQFTNYGYTF.

Only a few counts were recorded for this clone. The V call is TRBV7-2, the J call TRBJ2-1, with TRBD2 matching 13 bases. Germline trimming cut 5 bases from V and 5 bases from J; bases unmatched to any gene: 6. Germline V gene lookup returns CDR1 SGHTA and CDR2 FQGNSA. This CDR3 contains 16 residues. CDR3 loop: CASSPGLAGINNEQFF. In DNA, the CDR3 is TGTGCCAGCAGCCCGGGACTAGCGGGGATCAACAATGAGCAGTTCTTC.